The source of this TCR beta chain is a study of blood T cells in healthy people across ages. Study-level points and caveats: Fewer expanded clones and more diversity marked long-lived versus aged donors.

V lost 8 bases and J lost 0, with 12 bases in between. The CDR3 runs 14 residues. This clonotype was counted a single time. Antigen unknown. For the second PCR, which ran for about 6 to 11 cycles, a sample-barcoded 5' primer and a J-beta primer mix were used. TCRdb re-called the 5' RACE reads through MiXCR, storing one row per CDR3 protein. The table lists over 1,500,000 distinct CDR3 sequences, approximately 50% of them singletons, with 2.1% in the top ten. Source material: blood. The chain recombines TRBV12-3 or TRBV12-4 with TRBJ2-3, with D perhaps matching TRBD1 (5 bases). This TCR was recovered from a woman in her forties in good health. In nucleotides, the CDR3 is TGTGCCAGCCTCCCCAAGGGGAGCACAGATACGCAGTATTTT. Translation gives CASLPKGSTDTQYF.